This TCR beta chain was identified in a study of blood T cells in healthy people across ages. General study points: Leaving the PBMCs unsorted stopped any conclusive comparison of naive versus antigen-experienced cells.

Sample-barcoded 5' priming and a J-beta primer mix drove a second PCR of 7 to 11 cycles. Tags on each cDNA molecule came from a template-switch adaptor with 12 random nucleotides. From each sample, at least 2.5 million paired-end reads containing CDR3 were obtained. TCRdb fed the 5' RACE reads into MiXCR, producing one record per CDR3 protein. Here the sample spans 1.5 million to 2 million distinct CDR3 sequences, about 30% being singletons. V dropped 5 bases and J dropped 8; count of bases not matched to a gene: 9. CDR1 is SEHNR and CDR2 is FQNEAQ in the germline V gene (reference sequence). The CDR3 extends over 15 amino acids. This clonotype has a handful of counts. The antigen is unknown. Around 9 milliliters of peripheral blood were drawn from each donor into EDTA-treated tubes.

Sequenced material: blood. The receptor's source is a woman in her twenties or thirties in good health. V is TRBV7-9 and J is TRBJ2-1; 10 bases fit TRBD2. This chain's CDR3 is CASSRTSGERYEQFF. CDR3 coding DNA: TGTGCCAGCAGCCGGACTAGCGGAGAGAGGTATGAGCAGTTCTTC.